This TCR beta chain was sequenced in a study of technical replicates of blood from a handful of donors. Generated by immunoSEQ multiplex PCR, the TCRdb table keeps only in-frame clones and is missing some. The table shows around 70,000 clones, with around 93% occurring only once. The sample taken for sequencing was T cells isolated from PBMCs. The source of this sequence is a human donor in good health.

This CDR3 reads CASSVVGGGTQETQYF. The CDR3 nucleotides read TGTGCCAGCAGCGTAGTCGGGGGGGGAACACAAGAGACCCAGTACTTC. The genes are TRBV9 and TRBJ2-5; 8 bases are a match to TRBD2. CDR3 length: 16 amino acids. V trimming: 0 bases; J trimming: 2 bases; junction bases outside the gene matches: 6. Germline CDR1 SGDLS, CDR2 YYNGEE.